One and the same sample provided the 17 T cell receptor beta chains below, sequenced in a study of shared clonotypes between healthy human individuals. Repertoires were generated with immunoSEQ multiplex PCR, while TCRdb's copy carries only in-frame clones and drops some. The sample shows about 610,000 clones, around 97% of them seen only once. The specimen was naive CD4+ T cells sorted from blood. Specified subset: CD45RA+ positively selected. These receptors originate from a woman aged 25 to 39 in good health.

The CDR3 DNA is TGTGCCACCAGCCGAAGTGTTGGGGGAGAGGAAAAACTGTTTTTT. This codes for CATSRSVGGEEKLFF. The chain joins TRBV15 to TRBJ1-4, with a weak D call TRBD1 (5 bases). V gave up 5 bases and J gave up 8 bases, with 18 bases separating them. The germline V gene encodes CDR1 LNHNV and CDR2 YYDKDF (reference sequence). The CDR3 is made up of 15 amino acids.

The V gene is TRBV4-2, the J gene TRBJ1-4, with 8 bases fitting TRBD1. The length of the CDR3 is 16 residues. Germline V gene sequence: CDR1 LGHNA, CDR2 YNFKEQ. Losses at the gene ends were 4 bases for V and 4 bases for J; bases not matched to a gene: 8. CDR3 in amino acids: CASSPHGTGNNEKLFF. CDR3 nucleotides: TGTGCCAGCAGCCCTCACGGGACAGGAAATAATGAAAAACTGTTTTTT.

The chain carries TRBV7-2 and TRBJ2-2; maybe TRBD2 (6 bases). The V end was cut by 0 bases, the J end by 4 bases, with 9 bases between. Germline CDR1 is SGHTA and CDR2 is FQGNSA. The CDR3 is 15 amino acids. The CDR3 loop reads CASSLARESTGELFF. DNA of the CDR3: TGTGCCAGCAGCTTAGCTCGGGAGAGCACCGGGGAGCTGTTTTTT.

The CDR3: CASSKAAGNTEAFF. Here the CDR3 DNA reads TGTGCCAGCAGCAAAGCTGCGGGGAACACTGAAGCTTTCTTT. The J gene is TRBJ1-1, the V gene TRBV21-1. TRBV21-1 is flagged as a pseudogene. The CDR3 spans 14 residues.

This rearrangement joins TRBV19 to TRBJ1-5, with D unclear. Germline assignment: CDR1 LNHDA and CDR2 SQIVND (reference sequence). V lost 6 bases and J lost 4, with 16 bases in between. This CDR3 is built from 15 residues. The CDR3 loop is CASRQEVNINQPQHF. The CDR3 region has the DNA TGTGCCAGTAGGCAGGAGGTAAACATTAATCAGCCCCAGCATTTT. The complete variable domain, with remaining parts taken from reference TRBV19 and TRBJ1-5, reads DGGITQSPKYLFRKEGQNVTLSCEQNLNHDAMYWYRQDPGQGLRLIYYSQIVNDFQKGDIAEGYSVSREKKESFPLTVTSAQKNPTAFYLCASRQEVNINQPQHFGDGTRLSIL.

This chain uses TRBV12-2 with TRBJ2-4; the D segment call TRBD2 is taken from the table without a DNA check. TRBV12-2 has pseudogene status. The length of the CDR3 is 20 residues. CDR3: CASRFDTSGDLWVAKNIQYF. DNA of the CDR3: TGTGCAAGTCGCTTTGATACTAGCGGGGATCTGTGGGTCGCCAAAAACATTCAGTACTTC.

CDR3 region: CASSTTGDEQYF. The DNA for the CDR3 is TGTGCCAGCAGTACGACAGGGGACGAGCAGTACTTC. The rearrangement links TRBV28 to TRBJ2-7, with 8 bases aligning to TRBD1. The J segment lost 5 bases and the V segment lost 5 bases, leaving 2 bases of the junction unmatched. This CDR3 region has 12 residues. Looked up from germline, CDR1 is MDHEN and CDR2 is SYDVKM.

The chain employs TRBV5-4 and TRBJ2-2, with D unclear. V was trimmed by 1 base and J by 3 bases, leaving 13 bases between them. CDR3 length equals 16 residues. Germline V gene lookup returns CDR1 SGHNT and CDR2 YYREEE (reference sequence). CDR3: CASSLNADPDTGELFF. The CDR3 DNA is TGTGCCAGCAGCTTGAATGCGGACCCGGACACCGGGGAGCTGTTTTTT.

The CDR3 sequence: CASSPSAHAYSGPPYEQYF. The CDR3 nucleotides are TGTGCCAGCAGCCCCTCAGCCCATGCCTACTCGGGCCCACCCTACGAGCAGTACTTC. This chain uses TRBV7-3 with TRBJ2-7, with D hard to call. CDR1 and CDR2 from the germline V gene are SGHTA and FQGTGA. CDR3 length: 19 amino acids. V dropped 5 bases and J dropped 2 bases, with 28 bases sitting between them. Complete variable domain (other parts from reference TRBV7-3 and TRBJ2-7): GAGVSQTPSNKVTEKGKYVELRCDPISGHTALYWYRQSLGQGPEFLIYFQGTGAADDSGLPNDRFFAVRPEGSVSTLKIQRTERGDSAVYLCASSPSAHAYSGPPYEQYFGPGTRLTVT.

The gene calls are TRBV4-2 and TRBJ2-7; TRBD1 might be the D (6 bases). Germline assignment: CDR1 LGHNA and CDR2 YNFKEQ. V was clipped by 0 bases and J by 7 bases, with 13 bases between them. The CDR3 runs to 14 residues. The CDR3 DNA is TGTGCCAGCAGCCAAGAACAGGGTGTACGGGAGCAGTACTTC. This codes for CASSQEQGVREQYF.

This sequence joins TRBV28 and TRBJ2-7; 9 bases line up with TRBD2. CDR3 size: 15 residues. V trimming: 5 bases; J trimming: 0 bases; junction bases outside the gene matches: 5. CDR1 and CDR2 from the germline V gene are MDHEN and SYDVKM. This CDR3 reads CASSPTSGYSYEQYF. The CDR3 nucleotides read TGTGCCAGCAGTCCGACTAGCGGTTACTCCTACGAGCAGTACTTC.

A word on this clone: Within the sample, other DNA sequences also encode this same CDR3. This rearrangement joins TRBV2 to TRBJ2-7; 8 bases map to TRBD1. J gave up 2 bases and V 6 bases, and 6 bases lay outside the gene matches. The CDR3 totals 14 residues. From germline, CDR1 is SNHLY and CDR2 FYNNEI. This CDR3 reads CASRLGQATYEQYF. The CDR3 DNA reads as TGTGCCAGCAGACTGGGACAGGCCACCTACGAGCAGTACTTC.

The CDR3 reads CSVDGTRVGTQYF. CDR3 nucleotides: TGCAGCGTGGACGGGACACGGGTGGGTACGCAGTATTTT. The genes are TRBV29-1 and TRBJ2-3; D is perhaps TRBD1 (6 bases). The CDR3 covers 13 residues. Germline loops: CDR1 SQVTM, CDR2 ANQGSEA. The V gene lost 6 bases and the J gene lost 8 bases, with 18 bases spanning the gap.

This chain uses TRBV6-6 with TRBJ1-2; 9 bases fit TRBD1. Germline values: CDR1 MNHNY, CDR2 SVGAGI (reference sequence). CDR3 length equals 15 residues. V lost 7 bases, J lost 3 bases, and 9 bases stayed unmatched. CDR3 region: CASTLSWDRDYGYTF. CDR3 nucleotide sequence: TGTGCCAGCACCTTATCCTGGGACAGGGACTATGGCTACACCTTC.

V usage is TRBV28 and J usage is TRBJ2-7; 9 bases match TRBD2. Germline lookup yields CDR1 MDHEN and CDR2 SYDVKM. The V gene end was trimmed by 3 bases and the J gene end by 4 bases; junction bases not matched to a gene: 7. CDR3 length: 15 residues. CDR3 DNA sequence: TGTGCCAGCAGTTTGAGACTAGCGGCCTTTTACGAGCAGTACTTC. Encoded protein: CASSLRLAAFYEQYF. Filled out from reference TRBV28 and TRBJ2-7, the complete variable domain reads DVKVTQSSRYLVKRTGEKVFLECVQDMDHENMFWYRQDPGLGLRLIYFSYDVKMKEKGDIPEGYSVSREKKERFSLILESASTNQTSMYLCASSLRLAAFYEQYFGPGTRLTVT.

V and J are TRBV6-1 and TRBJ2-7, with 9 positions matching TRBD2. Looked up from germline, CDR1 is MNHNS and CDR2 is SASEGT. This CDR3 contains 15 residues. Trimming removed 3 bases from V and 0 bases from J; junction bases left unmatched: 3. The chain's CDR3 is CASSEGTSLSYEQYF. The CDR3 DNA is TGTGCCAGCAGTGAGGGGACTAGCCTCTCCTACGAGCAGTACTTC.

The V call is TRBV7-3, the J call TRBJ2-6; 10 bases fit TRBD1. The ends lost 2 bases at V and 2 bases at J; junction bases unmatched: 3. Germline V gives CDR1 SGHTA, CDR2 FQGTGA. This CDR3 spans 17 amino acids. The CDR3 bases are TGTGCCAGCAGCTTAGCAGACAGGGGGCCTGGGGCCAACGTCCTGACTTTC. Translated: CASSLADRGPGANVLTF. The full variable domain, rest sourced from reference TRBV7-3 and TRBJ2-6, is GAGVSQTPSNKVTEKGKYVELRCDPISGHTALYWYRQSLGQGPEFLIYFQGTGAADDSGLPNDRFFAVRPEGSVSTLKIQRTERGDSAVYLCASSLADRGPGANVLTFGAGSRLTVL.